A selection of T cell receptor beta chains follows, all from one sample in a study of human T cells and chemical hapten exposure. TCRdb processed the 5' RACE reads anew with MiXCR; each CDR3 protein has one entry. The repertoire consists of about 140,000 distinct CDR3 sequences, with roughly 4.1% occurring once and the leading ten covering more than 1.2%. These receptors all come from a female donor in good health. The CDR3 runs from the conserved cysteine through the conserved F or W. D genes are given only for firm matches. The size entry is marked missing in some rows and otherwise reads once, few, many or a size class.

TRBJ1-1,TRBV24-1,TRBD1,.,CATSVAGGDTEAFF,TGTGCCACCAGTGTGGCAGGGGGGGACACTGAAGCTTTCTTT
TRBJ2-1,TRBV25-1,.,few,CASRRQSSYNEQFF,TGTGCCAGCAGGCGGCAGAGCTCGTACAATGAGCAGTTCTTC
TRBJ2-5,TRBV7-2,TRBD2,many,CASSSGGAIGETQYF,TGTGCCAGCAGCTCCGGGGGGGCGATTGGGGAGACCCAGTACTTC
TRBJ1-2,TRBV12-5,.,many,CASGSTGTPNYGYTF,TGTGCTAGTGGTAGCACCGGGACACCTAACTATGGCTACACCTTC
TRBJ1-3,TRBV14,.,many,CASSQIQQGNTIYF,TGTGCCAGCAGCCAAATCCAACAGGGCAACACCATATATTTT
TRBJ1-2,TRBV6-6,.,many,CASTQRDSGGYNYGYTF,TGTGCCAGCACTCAACGGGACTCAGGTGGTTATAACTATGGCTACACCTTC
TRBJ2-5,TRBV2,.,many,CASSDTPRWTQYF,TGTGCCAGCAGTGACACCCCACGGTGGACCCAGTACTTC
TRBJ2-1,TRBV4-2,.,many,CASSQGEGSEFF,TGTGCCAGCAGCCAAGGAGAGGGGTCGGAGTTCTTC
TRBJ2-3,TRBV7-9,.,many,CASSPSGLATDTQYF,TGTGCCAGCAGCCCTTCGGGACTCGCCACAGATACGCAGTATTTT
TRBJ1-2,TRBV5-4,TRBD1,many,CASSTTGLLFGYTF,TGTGCCAGCAGCACGACAGGGCTGCTCTTTGGCTACACCTTC
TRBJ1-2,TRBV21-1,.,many,CANGETGTRVFCYGYTF,TGTGCCAACGGCGAGACCGGGACAAGGGTCTTTTGTTATGGCTACACCTTC
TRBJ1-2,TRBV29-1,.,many,CSVGTYSSIGYSGYTF,TGCAGCGTCGGGACTTACTCCTCTATAGGGTATTCTGGCTACACCTTC
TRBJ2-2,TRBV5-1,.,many,CASSVGSTRTGELFF,TGCGCCAGCAGCGTCGGTTCAACGAGGACCGGGGAGCTGTTTTTT
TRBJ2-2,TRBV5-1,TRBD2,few,CASSLTGGTCANTGELFF,TGCGCCAGCAGCTTGACGGGAGGGACGTGCGCGAACACCGGGGAGCTGTTTTTT
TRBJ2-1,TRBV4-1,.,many,CASSHLCGLRANEQFF,TGCGCCAGCAGCCACCTCTGCGGTCTCAGGGCCAATGAGCAGTTCTTC
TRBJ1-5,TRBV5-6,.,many,CASSLRFGGGNQPQHF,TGTGCCAGCAGCTTGCGCTTTGGAGGTGGCAATCAGCCCCAGCATTTT
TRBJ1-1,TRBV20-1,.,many,CSARVAGQGRVNTEAFF,TGCAGTGCTAGAGTGGCAGGGCAGGGAAGAGTGAACACTGAAGCTTTCTTT
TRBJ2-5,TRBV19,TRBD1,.,CASSRDRDRRSTQYF,TGTGCCAGTAGTAGAGACCGGGACAGGCGATCGACCCAGTACTTC
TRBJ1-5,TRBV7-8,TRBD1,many,CASSLRDREAQPQHF,TGTGCCAGCAGCTTGAGGGACAGGGAGGCTCAGCCCCAGCATTTT
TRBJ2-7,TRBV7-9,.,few,CASSDRRGEGKDEQYF,TGTGCCAGCAGCGATAGGAGGGGGGAGGGGAAGGACGAGCAGTACTTC
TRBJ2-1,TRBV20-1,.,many,CSASDRGRRDNEQFF,TGCAGTGCTAGTGATCGGGGGAGGAGGGACAATGAGCAGTTCTTC
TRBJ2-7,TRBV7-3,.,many,CASSPGQGSEQYF,TGTGCCAGCAGCCCAGGACAAGGGAGTGAGCAGTACTTC
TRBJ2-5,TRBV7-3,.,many,CASSPGSPGETQYF,TGTGCCAGCAGCCCCGGGTCGCCGGGAGAGACCCAGTACTTC
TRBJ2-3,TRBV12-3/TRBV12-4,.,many,CASSSHQQDTQYF,TGTGCCAGCAGTTCCCACCAGCAAGATACGCAGTATTTT
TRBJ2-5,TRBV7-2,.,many,CASSLAPAGPQETQYF,TGTGCCAGCAGCTTAGCTCCGGCAGGGCCCCAAGAGACCCAGTACTTC
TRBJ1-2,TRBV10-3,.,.,CAISDRSNDGYTF,TGTGCCATCAGTGACAGGTCTAACGATGGCTACACCTTC
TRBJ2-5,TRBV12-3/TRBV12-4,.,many,CASRTPRGRGAEETQYF,TGTGCCAGCAGAACCCCTCGGGGTCGGGGGGCAGAGGAGACCCAGTACTTC
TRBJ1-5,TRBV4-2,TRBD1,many,CASSQNTGTGAYQPQHF,TGTGCCAGCAGCCAGAATACCGGGACAGGGGCTTATCAGCCCCAGCATTTT
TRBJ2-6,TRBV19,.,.,CASRLMGPGANVLTF,TGTGCCAGTAGGCTTATGGGGCCGGGGGCCAACGTCCTGACTTTC
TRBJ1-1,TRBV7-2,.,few,CASSLINRGTEAFF,TGTGCCAGCAGCTTAATAAACCGAGGGACTGAAGCTTTCTTT
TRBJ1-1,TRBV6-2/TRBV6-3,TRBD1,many,CASSYEGAWTEAFF,TGTGCCAGCAGTTACGAGGGGGCATGGACTGAAGCTTTCTTT
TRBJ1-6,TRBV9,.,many,CASSARGTRGSGSPLHF,TGTGCCAGCAGCGCGAGGGGCACGAGGGGGTCGGGTTCACCCCTCCACTTT
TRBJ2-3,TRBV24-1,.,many,CATSGRGSTDTQYF,TGTGCCACCAGTGGGCGTGGGAGCACAGATACGCAGTATTTT
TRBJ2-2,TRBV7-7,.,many,CASSPLGPQNTGELFF,TGTGCTAGCAGCCCATTGGGCCCACAGAACACCGGGGAGCTGTTTTTT
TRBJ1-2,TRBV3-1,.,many,CASSQALGAYYGYTF,TGTGCCAGCAGCCAAGCGCTGGGGGCTTACTATGGCTACACCTTC
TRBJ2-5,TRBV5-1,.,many,CASSLTRETQYF,TGCGCCAGCAGCCTTACTAGAGAGACCCAGTACTTC
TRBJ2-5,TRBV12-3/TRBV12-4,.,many,CASNSGRGGLETQYF,TGTGCCAGCAACAGCGGCAGGGGCGGGTTGGAGACCCAGTACTTC
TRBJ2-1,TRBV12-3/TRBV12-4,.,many,CASSLAAGNEQFF,TGTGCCAGCAGTTTAGCGGCCGGGAATGAGCAGTTCTTC
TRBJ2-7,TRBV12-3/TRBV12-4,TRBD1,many,CASRKRTGGTYEQYF,TGTGCCAGCAGGAAAAGGACAGGGGGGACGTACGAGCAGTACTTC
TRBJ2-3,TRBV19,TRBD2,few,CASSIDASGGADTQYF,TGTGCCAGTAGTATAGACGCTAGCGGGGGGGCAGATACGCAGTATTTT
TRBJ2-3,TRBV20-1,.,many,CSARASTGRWTDTQYF,TGCAGTGCTAGAGCGTCGACAGGGAGGTGGACAGATACGCAGTATTTT
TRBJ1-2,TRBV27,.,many,CASSRPDSYGYTF,TGTGCCAGCAGCCGCCCCGACTCGTATGGCTACACCTTC
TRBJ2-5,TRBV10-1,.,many,CASRRGKVETQYF,TGCGCCAGCAGACGCGGGAAAGTTGAGACCCAGTACTTC
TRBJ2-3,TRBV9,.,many,CASSTVPADTQYF,TGTGCCAGCAGCACCGTCCCCGCAGATACGCAGTATTTT